Listed here is a single T cell receptor (beta chain). This clonotype was counted only a few times. Its antigen has not been determined. Base qualities are missing; no much larger clone stands one base away. This sample is drawn from a study of CD8 T cells in ankylosing spondylitis (TCRdb year 2017). In terms of the full investigation: The study profiled T cell receptor beta repertoires in healthy donors and ankylosing spondylitis patients to find disease-linked TCR variants. Peripheral blood samples were taken, and synovial fluid was additionally collected from ankylosing spondylitis patients. The full study cohort comprised 25 or so ankylosing spondylitis patients and 85 to 120 healthy donors.

Study-wide conclusions, independent of this receptor: The disease-linked clones were reported as significantly enriched in matched synovial fluid samples from ankylosing spondylitis patients. Some of the motif variants had been reported before in the synovial fluid and blood of reactive arthritis patients, a finding that suggests common disease-initiation mechanisms. A TCR beta motif made up of under ten highly homologous amino acid variants appeared to be characteristic of blood from ankylosing spondylitis patients. In peripheral blood, the disease-linked clones were found at relatively low frequencies and had a CD8+ phenotype.

The sequencer listed for this sample is Illumina HiSeq 2500. TCR beta libraries were prepared by quantitative 5'-RACE with molecular barcodes. From the authors' description of their analysis: Disease-linked TCR variants were identified with a new computational method built on a probabilistic model of VDJ rearrangement. TCRdb reprocessing: public reads trimmed at Q25 with fastp, clones called with MiXCR, in-frame beta chains kept. Each CDR3 protein appears once, grouped with its most common genes and DNA. TCRdb's processing, not the study's, gives the V and J calls here. The sample yields some 700,000 distinct CDR3 sequences; 15% to 20% were counted once. Around 20% of the sample comes from the top ten. This TCR was sampled from a male donor with ankylosing spondylitis. The sequencing sample was made of blood, either unsorted or a sorted T cell fraction (not recorded which).

The DNA reads TGCAGCGGGGGGTGGGGCACCTACAATGAGCAGTTCTTC. Protein translation: CSGGWGTYNEQFF. The chain couples TRBV29-1 to TRBJ2-1; the D gene cannot be resolved beyond TRBD1 or TRBD2, each matching 5 bases. Cut back by 7 bases and 2 bases, the V and J ends lie 12 bases apart. For CDR1 and CDR2, the germline V gene lists SQVTM and ANQGSEA. The CDR3 goes from the cysteine to the phenylalanine over 13 residues. Only CDR3 DNA remains: 39 bases, in frame from the first base.